This T cell receptor beta chain was obtained from a study of human T cells and chemical hapten exposure. Overall study: The study lasted approximately 25 weeks, and patients were dosed weekly with diphenylcyclopropenone on the scalp throughout. Upper-back patches of 0.01% DPC were read at 6 days.

Sample time point: pre-sensitization, week 0. The treatment: therapeutic diphenylcyclopropenone sensitization with weekly scalp DPC. The CDR3 covers 12 residues. Trimming shortened V by 6 bases and J by 5 bases, and 10 bases separated the two germline ends. At least ten counts were recorded for this clonotype. It was the library that attached unique molecular identifiers to individual cDNA molecules. TCRdb re-called the RACE reads through MiXCR, storing one row per CDR3 protein. The table includes some 360,000 distinct CDR3 sequences, about 5.1% detected once. This chain uses TRBV12-3 or TRBV12-4 with TRBJ2-5, with D perhaps being TRBD1 or TRBD2 (6 bases each). Sequencing was performed on whole blood, taken in connection with sensitization to the hapten diphenylcyclopropenone (DPC). The TCR comes from a woman between 45 and 60 years old with alopecia areata. Some clones in this sample may be carry-over from other donors' samples. CDR3 sequence reads: CASRSGAETQYF. The CDR3 DNA is TGTGCCAGCAGGTCGGGGGCTGAGACCCAGTACTTC.